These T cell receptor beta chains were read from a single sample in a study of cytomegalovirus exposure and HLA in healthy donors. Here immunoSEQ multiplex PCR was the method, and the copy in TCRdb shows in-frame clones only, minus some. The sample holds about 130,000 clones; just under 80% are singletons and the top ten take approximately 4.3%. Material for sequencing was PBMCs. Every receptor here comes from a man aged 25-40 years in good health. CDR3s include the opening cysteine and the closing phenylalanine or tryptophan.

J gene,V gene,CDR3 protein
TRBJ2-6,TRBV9,CASSVVRAGANVLTF
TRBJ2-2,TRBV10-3,CAISQRVQGTGELFF
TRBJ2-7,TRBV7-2,CASSLYGTNSYEQYF
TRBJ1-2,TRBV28,CASSPLRGGDYGYTF
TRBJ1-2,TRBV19,CASRRPGKDYGYTF
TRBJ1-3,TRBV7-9,CASSLEGGRRVYF
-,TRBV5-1,CASSFGGRAPYEQYF
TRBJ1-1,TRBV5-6,CASSLDRGRTEAFF
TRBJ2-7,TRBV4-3,CASSQGLERERPYEQYF
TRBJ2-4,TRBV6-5,CASSYGPGGNIQYF
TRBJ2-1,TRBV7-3,CASSPQSGSYNEQFF